This TCR beta chain was sequenced for a study of blood T cell repertoires in COVID-19. About the research overall: COVID-19 samples from acute and convalescent phases originated in the United States, Italy and Spain. From T cells, B-cell-depleted T cells, or PBMCs came the material, which was cDNA or gDNA.

Clones were read by immunoSEQ multiplex PCR, and TCRdb kept only the in-frame ones, dropping some. Of 45,000 to 50,000 clones in the sample, approximately 85% were seen once. The Seattle patients, enrolled during active infection, were followed longitudinally. This TCR came from a woman of 80 years or more with COVID-19, enrolled during active disease. What was sequenced was peripheral blood.

CDR3 DNA: TGTGCCAGCAGCTCGACTAGCGGGGGGCACATCTACGAGCAGTACTTC. Amino acid sequence: CASSSTSGGHIYEQYF. The rearrangement links TRBV7-9 to TRBJ2-7; 13 bases fit TRBD2. Germline CDR1 and CDR2: SEHNR and FQNEAQ (reference sequence). CDR3 length equals 16 residues. V gave up 4 bases and J gave up 3 bases; unmatched junction bases: 6.